The 26 T cell receptor beta chains below come from one sample, sequenced in a study of molecular identifiers for immune sequencing clone quantification. Each CDR3 protein gets one entry after TCRdb re-called the PCR reads with MiXCR. The sample has roughly 300,000 distinct CDR3 sequences, roughly 24% seen once. The sequenced sample was naive CD8+ T cells from blood, with Jurkat cell RNA spiked in. This sample's subset: FACS-sorted CD8+CD4-CCR7+CD45RA+ naive T cells. These receptors were taken from a human donor in good health. Some libraries in this study had Jurkat cell RNA spiked in.

Of note for this clonotype: A much larger clone lies a single base off, so this may be a read error. The rearrangement links TRBV4-1 to TRBJ2-5; D perhaps matches TRBD1 (5 bases). The length of the CDR3 is 15 residues. Looked up from germline, CDR1 is MGHRA and CDR2 is YSYEKL. The CDR3 region is CASSQVPGFQETRYF. The DNA for the CDR3 is TGCGCCAGCAGCCAAGTCCCAGGGTTCCAAGAGACCCGGTACTTC.

The chain employs TRBV6-5 and TRBJ2-2, with D possibly TRBD1 on 5 matching bases. V was trimmed by 2 bases and J by 6 bases, leaving 10 bases between them. CDR1 MNHEY and CDR2 SVGAGI come from the germline V gene. There are 14 residues in the CDR3. The CDR3 loop reads CASSYEGAPGELFF. The CDR3 DNA follows: TGTGCCAGCAGTTACGAAGGGGCCCCCGGGGAGCTGTTTTTT.

The chain couples TRBV30 to TRBJ2-7; D uncertain. In germline, CDR1 is GTSNPN, CDR2 SVGIG (reference sequence). V was trimmed by 5 bases and J by 7 bases, leaving 12 bases between them. The CDR3 is made up of 11 amino acids. CDR3 sequence reads: CAWATGDEQYF. The CDR3 nucleotides read TGTGCCTGGGCGACTGGGGATGAGCAGTACTTC.

This clonotype has ten or more counts. V and J are TRBV4-1 and TRBJ1-1; weak D call: TRBD1 (6 bases). V lost 3 bases and J lost 0, with 14 bases in between. Germline CDR1 reads MGHRA; CDR2 reads YSYEKL. The CDR3 sequence is 16 residues long. CDR3 region: CASSQGAGAMNTEAFF. CDR3 in DNA: TGCGCCAGCAGCCAGGGGGCTGGTGCGATGAACACTGAAGCTTTCTTT.

This clonotype was counted between two and nine times. V is TRBV4-3 and J is TRBJ1-5; D unresolved. CDR1 LGHNA and CDR2 YSLEER come from the germline V gene. The length of the CDR3 is 15 residues. V was trimmed by 4 bases and J by 0 bases, leaving 10 bases between them. The CDR3 is CASSPRSSSNQPQHF. In DNA, the CDR3 is TGCGCCAGCAGCCCGCGGTCCAGTAGCAATCAGCCCCAGCATTTT.

This clonotype was seen at least ten times. The chain is built from TRBV28 and TRBJ2-3, with D unclear. The CDR3 is 14 amino acids. Germline lookup yields CDR1 MDHEN and CDR2 SYDVKM. The V and J ends lost 6 bases and 4 bases respectively, with 14 bases between them. CDR3 region: CASRGFTSADTQYF. In nucleotides, the CDR3 is TGTGCCAGCAGGGGATTTACCAGCGCAGATACGCAGTATTTT.

With regard to this clonotype: This may stem from a read error, because a much larger clone lies one nucleotide away. The chain joins TRBV20-1 to TRBJ2-3, with 12 bases identical to TRBD2. Trimming took 0 bases from V and 0 from J; bases not matched to a gene: 1. Germline CDR1 is DFQATT and CDR2 is SNEGSKA (reference sequence). The CDR3 has 16 amino acids. The CDR3, as DNA: TGCAGTGCTAGAGAGGGACTAGCGGGTAGCACAGATACGCAGTATTTT. Protein sequence: CSAREGLAGSTDTQYF.

This clonotype was found many times. V is TRBV29-1 and J is TRBJ2-2, with TRBD1 as a possible D gene (5 bases). The CDR3 is made up of 12 amino acids. The germline V gene encodes CDR1 SQVTM and CDR2 ANQGSEA. With 5 bases removed from V and 3 bases from J, the gap between germline ends came to 7 bases. Here the CDR3 reads CSVLGDTGELFF. The CDR3 DNA reads as TGCAGCGTTCTAGGGGACACCGGGGAGCTGTTTTTT.

This clonotype was counted ten times or more. V gene TRBV7-6 combines with J gene TRBJ2-1; D is possibly TRBD1 (5 bases). V lost 5 bases to trimming and J lost 10 bases, with 9 bases between them. This CDR3 contains 11 residues. The V gene's germline CDR1 is SGHVS and CDR2 FNYEAQ. CDR3 amino acids: CASSQRQEQFF. The CDR3 nucleotides are TGTGCCAGCAGCCAAAGACAGGAGCAGTTCTTC.

This clonotype was detected once. The chain has TRBV5-4 and TRBJ2-7; D is possibly TRBD2 (6 bases). Between the trimmed V and J ends, which lost 0 bases and 3 bases, there was a span of 13 bases. This CDR3 has 15 amino acids. CDR1 and CDR2 (germline): SGHNT, YYREEE (reference sequence). The CDR3 loop reads CASSLAERRDYEQYF. Written as DNA, the CDR3 is TGTGCCAGCAGCTTGGCGGAGCGGAGGGACTACGAGCAGTACTTC.

This clonotype was picked up many times. No conserved phenylalanine or tryptophan ends this CDR3, so it is likely a read error. The CDR3 loop reads CSARTLVGDEQYS. CDR3 nucleotides: TGCAGTGCTAGAACCCTGGTTGGGGACGAGCAGTACTCC. V is TRBV20-1 and J is TRBJ2-7, with no clear D. The length of the CDR3 is 13 residues. Germline loops: CDR1 DFQATT, CDR2 SNEGSKA (reference sequence). With 2 bases removed from V and 5 bases from J, the gap between germline ends came to 13 bases.

A word on this clonotype: The CDR3 does not end in the conserved phenylalanine or tryptophan, so this is likely a read error. The CDR3 nucleotides read TGTGCCAGCAGCCAAGTTTTCGGACAGGGCTACAATGAGCAGTTCCTC. Its translation: CASSQVFGQGYNEQFL. The chain couples TRBV3-1 to TRBJ2-1, with 8 bases fitting TRBD1. J lost 3 bases, V lost 1 base, and 5 bases had no gene match. In germline, CDR1 is LGHDT, CDR2 YNNKEL (reference sequence). The CDR3 runs 16 residues.

Regarding this clonotype: A read error may produce the germline difference seen at one junction end. The chain joins TRBV4-1 to TRBJ2-5, with 14 bases lining up with TRBD2. This CDR3 spans 16 amino acids. Germline CDR1 MGHRA, CDR2 YSYEKL. CDR3 sequence (DNA): TGCGCCGGCAGCCACTGGACTAGCGGGGGGCAATTGGCCCAGTACTTC. As protein: CAGSHWTSGGQLAQYF.

A word on this clonotype: At one of its ends the junction is not consistent with the germline gene, which may arise from a read error. CDR3 coding DNA: TGTGACAGCAGCTTATGGAGACAGAACGACGAGCAGTACTTC. This translates into CDSSLWRQNDEQYF. This chain joins TRBV11-2 and TRBJ2-7, with D perhaps TRBD1 (5 bases). CDR1 and CDR2 (germline): SGHAT, FQNNGV. The CDR3 covers 14 residues.

On this clonotype: Given a much more abundant clone one base away, this may be a read error. The chain recombines TRBV4-3 with TRBJ2-7; no definite D call. The CDR3 runs 15 residues. V was clipped by 0 bases and J by 5 bases, with 14 bases between them. Germline V CDR1 and CDR2: LGHNA, YSLEER. CDR3 sequence reads: CASSQDLSVVNEQYF. The CDR3 region has the DNA TGCGCCAGCAGCCAAGATCTCAGCGTGGTGAACGAGCAGTACTTC.

This clonotype came up many times. The chain couples TRBV20-1 to TRBJ2-7; the D is unclear. The CDR3 extends over 11 amino acids. The germline V and J ends were trimmed by 5 bases and 4 bases, with 9 bases remaining between them. Germline-derived CDR1 and CDR2 are DFQATT and SNEGSKA (reference sequence). In DNA form, the CDR3 reads TGCAGTGCTCCGTGGATGTACGAGCAGTACTTC. Translating gives CSAPWMYEQYF.

Points on this clonotype: A read error is possible here, since a much larger clone lies one base away. The chain joins TRBV20-1 to TRBJ1-1; D is uncertain. V dropped 0 bases and J dropped 4 bases, with 6 bases sitting between them. The V gene's germline CDR1 is DFQATT and CDR2 SNEGSKA (reference sequence). CDR3 size: 12 residues. CDR3 loop: CSARDYSTEAFF. As DNA, the CDR3 is TGCAGTGCTAGAGATTATAGCACTGAAGCTTTCTTT.

The sample holds a few counts of this clonotype. The V gene is TRBV2, the J gene TRBJ2-7, with 8 bases matching TRBD1. V shed 2 bases and J 6 bases; nucleotides not matched to a gene: 9. The germline gives CDR1 SNHLY, CDR2 FYNNEI. CDR3 length equals 15 residues. CDR3 in DNA: TGTGCCAGCAGTGAACCAGGGGGCGGGGTTCCCGAGCAGTACTTC. Translating it yields CASSEPGGGVPEQYF.

The CDR3 DNA follows: TGTGCCAGCAGCCCACTCGACAGGGGGCGCCTAGAGACCCAGTACTTC. Encoded protein: CASSPLDRGRLETQYF. The chain couples TRBV7-9 to TRBJ2-5; 10 nucleotides match TRBD1. The ends lost 5 bases at V and 4 bases at J; junction bases unmatched: 10. Germline CDR1 is SEHNR and CDR2 is FQNEAQ (reference sequence). CDR3 length: 16 residues.

Comments on this clonotype: Possible read error: a much larger clone is one base away. The rearrangement links TRBV4-3 to TRBJ2-3, with a tentative D call TRBD2 (5 bases). CDR3 length: 16 amino acids. Germline lookup yields CDR1 LGHNA and CDR2 YSLEER. The CDR3 is CASSQDSGSFTDTRYF. The CDR3 DNA is TGCGCCAGCAGCCAAGACAGCGGTTCCTTCACAGATACGCGGTATTTT.

This clonotype came up many times. This rearrangement joins TRBV5-6 to TRBJ2-7, with a possible D match to TRBD2 (5 bases). The CDR3 consists of 13 residues. With 0 bases removed from V and 6 bases from J, the gap between germline ends came to 10 bases. Per germline, CDR1 SGHDT and CDR2 YYEEEE. The CDR3 DNA reads TGTGCCAGCAGCTTGGGGACTGTCCCCGAGCAGTACTTC. This gives the protein CASSLGTVPEQYF.

The rearrangement links TRBV28 to TRBJ2-3; a possible D gene is TRBD2 (6 bases). Germline V gives CDR1 MDHEN, CDR2 SYDVKM. V lost 3 bases to trimming and J lost 0 bases, with 13 bases between them. The CDR3 totals 16 residues. The CDR3 loop is CASSFSYSGSTDTQYF. The CDR3 bases are TGTGCCAGCAGTTTTTCTTATAGCGGAAGCACAGATACGCAGTATTTT.

This clonotype was seen many times. The CDR3: CASSEDRGGGNQPQHF. The CDR3 DNA sequence: TGTGCCAGCAGTGAGGACAGGGGTGGTGGCAATCAGCCCCAGCATTTT. The chain is built from TRBV6-1 and TRBJ1-5; 9 nucleotides agree with TRBD1. The germline V gene has CDR1 MNHNS and CDR2 SASEGT. The trim removed 3 bases at V and 2 bases at J, leaving 5 bases unmatched. This CDR3 has 16 residues.

This clonotype has just one count. A clone one base away is much larger, so this may be a read error. V and J are TRBV6-5 and TRBJ1-6; D ambiguous. The CDR3 is made up of 15 amino acids. From germline, CDR1 is MNHEY and CDR2 SVGAGI. The CDR3 sequence: CASSYSGQTNPPLHF. Written as DNA, the CDR3 is TGTGCCAGCAGTTACTCAGGTCAGACTAATCCACCCCTCCACTTT.

In its sample, this clonotype was seen a few times. The chain combines TRBV9 with TRBJ2-5; the D gene is possibly TRBD2 (5 bases). With 0 bases removed from V and 3 bases from J, the gap between germline ends came to 12 bases. This CDR3 has 15 amino acids. Per germline, CDR1 SGDLS and CDR2 YYNGEE. This CDR3 is CASSVGYSVEETQYF. In DNA, the CDR3 is TGTGCCAGCAGCGTAGGGTATAGCGTAGAAGAGACCCAGTACTTC.

This clonotype was counted a few times. The chain is built from TRBV7-9 and TRBJ2-1; TRBD1 matches 7 bases. The CDR3 sequence is 16 residues long. Germline V gene sequence: CDR1 SEHNR, CDR2 FQNEAQ (reference sequence). The trim removed 5 bases at V and 4 bases at J, leaving 11 bases unmatched. This CDR3 reads CASSPGDSRGYNEQFF. As DNA, the CDR3 is TGTGCCAGCAGCCCTGGGGACAGTAGGGGGTACAATGAGCAGTTCTTC.